What follows describes a single T cell receptor (beta chain). The data originate from a study of glioma-infiltrating T cells after dendritic cell vaccination. As for the study in general: Autologous tumor lysate was loaded overnight onto monocyte-derived dendritic cells grown about 7 days with IL-4 and GM-CSF.

The primer mix had 60 V beta and 13 J beta primers. Here immunoSEQ multiplex PCR was the method, and the copy in TCRdb shows in-frame clones only, minus some. This sample has approximately 90,000 clones, with about 83% found just once. J gave up 7 bases and V 6 bases, and 7 bases lay outside the gene matches. In germline, CDR1 is SEHNR, CDR2 FQNEAQ (reference sequence). There are 13 residues in the CDR3. Blood PBMC samples: pre-vaccination, two weeks post third vaccination, and at tumor progression. The TCR was taken from a human donor with glioblastoma. Sequencing used blood, obtained before dendritic cell vaccination. The chain joins TRBV7-9 to TRBJ2-3; 7 bases fit TRBD2. This CDR3 reads CASRSSGSYTQYF. CDR3 coding DNA: TGTGCCAGCAGGTCTAGCGGTTCATATACGCAGTATTTT.